The 25 T cell receptor beta chains presented below share a single source sample, sequenced in a study of OX40 agonist ivuxolimab in advanced cancers. Only in-frame clones appear in the TCRdb table, and some are missing; sequencing was by immunoSEQ multiplex PCR. Here the sample spans 35,000 to 45,000 clones, roughly 88% being singletons. The sequencing here drew on CD4+ or CD8+ T cells sorted from blood, taken in a trial of the OX40 agonist ivuxolimab. All receptors derive from an adult with an advanced solid tumor such as melanoma, head and neck, liver or kidney cancer.

The chain combines TRBV5-1 with TRBJ2-2; TRBD1 might be the D (7 bases). V was shortened by 4 bases and J by 5 bases, with 15 bases between the two germline ends. CDR1 is SGHRS and CDR2 is YFSETQ in the germline V gene. CDR3 length: 15 amino acids. The CDR3 reads CASSAQGGETGELFF. The CDR3 region has the DNA TGCGCCAGCAGCGCTCAGGGGGGAGAGACCGGGGAGCTGTTTTTT.

The chain is built from TRBV6-1 and TRBJ2-7; 9 bases match TRBD1. CDR1 and CDR2 from the germline V gene are MNHNS and SASEGT. The CDR3 spans 12 residues. Trimming removed 8 bases from V and 4 bases from J; junction bases left unmatched: 3. CDR3 in amino acids: CASGQGQYEQYF. CDR3 coding DNA: TGTGCCAGCGGACAGGGGCAATACGAGCAGTACTTC.

The rearrangement uses TRBV6-5 and TRBJ1-5, with TRBD1 identical over 10 bases. V was pared by 8 bases and J by 6 bases, with 1 base of the junction left unmatched. Germline V CDR1 and CDR2: MNHEY, SVGAGI. The CDR3 length is 12 residues. The CDR3 spells CASWTGGQPQHF. CDR3 bases: TGTGCCAGCTGGACAGGGGGTCAGCCCCAGCATTTT.

The rearrangement links TRBV7-9 to TRBJ2-3; 12 bases match TRBD2. CDR1 and CDR2 (germline): SEHNR, FQNEAQ (reference sequence). The CDR3 runs 17 residues. V trimming: 4 bases; J trimming: 2 bases; junction bases outside the gene matches: 7. As DNA, the CDR3 is TGTGCCAGCAGCTCATCAGCTAGCGGGGGGGCCACAGATACGCAGTATTTT. This gives the protein CASSSSASGGATDTQYF.

This chain connects TRBV19 to TRBJ1-2; D might be TRBD1 (6 bases). The germline V gene has CDR1 LNHDA and CDR2 SQIVND (reference sequence). V lost 3 bases, J lost 0 bases, and 11 bases lay in between. The CDR3 covers 15 residues. The CDR3 sequence is CASSIVTGANYGYTF. In nucleotides, the CDR3 is TGTGCCAGTAGTATCGTGACAGGAGCTAACTATGGCTACACCTTC.

CDR3 sequence: CASSRGLAGGNEQFF. The CDR3, as DNA: TGTGCCAGCAGCAGAGGACTAGCGGGGGGCAATGAGCAGTTCTTC. The chain carries TRBV7-2 and TRBJ2-1; 14 bases agree with TRBD2. Trimming removed 5 bases from V and 6 bases from J; junction bases left unmatched: 3. Germline values: CDR1 SGHTA, CDR2 FQGNSA. The CDR3 sequence is 15 residues long.

The J gene is TRBJ1-1, the V gene TRBV9; tentatively, D is TRBD1 (6 bases). Germline values: CDR1 SGDLS, CDR2 YYNGEE. This CDR3 has 13 amino acids. The V and J ends lost 0 bases and 10 bases respectively, with 13 bases between them. CDR3 nucleotides: TGTGCCAGCAGCGTAGGTGACAGGAAGTTAGCTTTCTTT. This gives the protein CASSVGDRKLAFF. The entire variable domain, with the rest obtained from reference TRBV9 and TRBJ1-1, is as follows: DSGVTQTPKHLITATGQRVTLRCSPRSGDLSVYWYQQSLDQGLQFLIQYYNGEERAKGNILERFSAQQFPDLHSELNLSSLELGDSALYFCASSVGDRKLAFFGQGTRLTVV.

V gene TRBV19 combines with J gene TRBJ1-4, with TRBD1 identical over 8 bases. Germline CDR1 and CDR2: LNHDA and SQIVND (reference sequence). After removal of 5 bases from V and 7 bases from J, the junction contained 9 bases not matched to a gene. There are 15 residues in the CDR3. CDR3 sequence: CASSARTGRIEKLFF. The CDR3 DNA reads as TGTGCCAGTAGTGCCCGGACAGGGAGAATTGAAAAACTGTTTTTT.

This sequence joins TRBV4-3 and TRBJ2-3; D gene unclear. Germline V gene lookup returns CDR1 LGHNA and CDR2 YSLEER. Trimming took 0 bases from V and 6 from J, leaving 13 bases between them. This CDR3 comprises 15 residues. CDR3 nucleotide sequence: TGCGCCAGCAGCCAAGATCGGTGGCCCCCGGATACGCAGTATTTT. Protein product: CASSQDRWPPDTQYF.

The CDR3 DNA reads as TGTGCCAGCAGCTTAATCAACGGCAATGAGCAGTTCTTC. Its translation is CASSLINGNEQFF. The chain joins TRBV7-8 to TRBJ2-1; D unresolved. The germline CDR1 and CDR2 sequences are SGHVS and FQNEAQ. This CDR3 contains 13 residues. The V end was cut by 2 bases, the J end by 6 bases, with 8 bases between.

The V gene is TRBV5-1, the J gene TRBJ1-1; perhaps TRBD1 as D (5 bases). This CDR3 spans 13 amino acids. CDR1 is SGHRS, CDR2 YFSETQ, per germline. V dropped 3 bases and J dropped 7 bases, with 13 bases sitting between them. CDR3 region: CASSSGRGDEAFF. CDR3 nucleotides: TGCGCCAGCAGCTCGGGTAGGGGCGATGAAGCTTTCTTT.

The rearrangement uses TRBV7-9 and TRBJ2-7, with D tentatively TRBD2 (6 bases). Germline V lookup: CDR1 SEHNR, CDR2 FQNEAQ (reference sequence). The V end lost 3 bases, the J end lost 5 bases, and 14 bases lay between the germline ends. The CDR3 extends over 14 amino acids. The CDR3: CASSLGGGLDEQYV. Written as DNA, the CDR3 is TGTGCCAGCAGCTTGGGGGGTGGTTTGGACGAGCAGTACGTC.

The chain couples TRBV7-3 to TRBJ2-7; D may match TRBD1 or TRBD2 (6 bases each). Trimming removed 0 bases at V and 3 bases at J, with 12 bases between. In germline, CDR1 is SGHTA, CDR2 FQGTGA. CDR3 size: 15 residues. The CDR3 reads CASSLTGGADYEQYF. The CDR3 DNA reads as TGTGCCAGCAGCTTAACGGGGGGCGCCGACTACGAGCAGTACTTC.

The chain has TRBV6-5 and TRBJ1-5; D is ambiguous. This CDR3 has 13 amino acids. The V end lost 4 bases, the J end lost 1 base, and 5 bases lay between the germline ends. CDR1 and CDR2 (germline): MNHEY, SVGAGI. The CDR3 is CASSSNSNQPQHF. The CDR3 DNA follows: TGTGCCAGCAGTTCTAACAGCAATCAGCCCCAGCATTTT.

This clone appeared a single time. The J gene is TRBJ1-4, the V gene TRBV28; D ambiguous. Germline values: CDR1 MDHEN, CDR2 SYDVKM. The CDR3 contains 13 residues. V was pared by 10 bases and J by 7 bases, with 16 bases between. CDR3 residues: CATLPRTGEKLFF. The CDR3 nucleotides read TGTGCCACCCTACCCCGGACTGGTGAAAAACTGTTTTTT.

The V and J genes are TRBV7-9 and TRBJ1-2; TRBD1 is a possible D gene (5 bases). Trimming left V 5 bases short and J 7 bases short, with 11 bases between. This CDR3 spans 12 amino acids. Germline V gene sequence: CDR1 SEHNR, CDR2 FQNEAQ (reference sequence). For the CDR3, the DNA is TGTGCCAGCAGCCCCGGGACCCTTGGCTACACCTTC. This gives the protein CASSPGTLGYTF.

This CDR3 reads CASSLTGGETQYF. The CDR3 region has the DNA TGTGCCAGCAGCTTAACCGGGGGAGAGACCCAGTACTTC. This chain links TRBV7-9 with TRBJ2-5, with D possibly TRBD2 on 6 matching bases. Trimming pared 2 bases from V and 4 bases from J, leaving 8 bases between. This CDR3 contains 13 residues. Germline CDR1 SEHNR, CDR2 FQNEAQ (reference sequence).

The chain has TRBV4-1 and TRBJ1-5; no clear D gene. Germline V gives CDR1 MGHRA, CDR2 YSYEKL. CDR3 size: 17 residues. Between the trimmed V and J ends, which lost 0 bases and 2 bases, there was a span of 14 bases. DNA for the CDR3: TGCGCCAGCAGCCAAGATATTCCCAGGTATGGCAATCAGCCCCAGCATTTT. This sequence encodes CASSQDIPRYGNQPQHF.

The chain carries TRBV4-1 and TRBJ1-5; 8 positions match TRBD1. Germline CDR1 MGHRA, CDR2 YSYEKL. V trimming: 4 bases; J trimming: 2 bases; junction bases outside the gene matches: 4. The CDR3 length is 15 residues. The CDR3, as DNA: TGCGCCAGCAGCCCCACAGGGGGTGGCAATCAGCCCCAGCATTTT. Its protein product is CASSPTGGGNQPQHF.

This clone was detected only once. This sequence joins TRBV15 and TRBJ2-1, with 11 bases matching TRBD2. The length of the CDR3 is 15 residues. The germline CDR1 and CDR2 sequences are LNHNV and YYDKDF (reference sequence). V lost 5 bases, J lost 5 bases, and 5 bases stayed unmatched. CDR3 protein: CATSRLAGYNNEQFF. CDR3 bases: TGTGCCACCAGCCGACTAGCGGGGTACAACAATGAGCAGTTCTTC.

This clone was picked up a small number of times. The chain combines TRBV5-6 with TRBJ1-1; tentative D call: TRBD1 (5 bases). The V end was cut by 4 bases, the J end by 3 bases, with 10 bases between. This CDR3 region has 13 residues. CDR1 is SGHDT, CDR2 YYEEEE, per germline. The CDR3 loop reads CASSGGGDTEAFF. The CDR3 bases are TGTGCCAGCAGCGGTGGGGGGGACACTGAAGCTTTCTTT.

The genes are TRBV29-1 and TRBJ1-1; D not resolved. CDR1 SQVTM and CDR2 ANQGSEA come from the germline V gene. This CDR3 spans 8 amino acids. V was clipped by 3 bases and J by 10 bases, with 3 bases between them. In nucleotides, the CDR3 is TGCAGCGTTGATACAGCTTTCTTT. This gives the protein CSVDTAFF.

The chain is built from TRBV27 and TRBJ1-6; tentatively, D is TRBD1 (6 bases). From germline, CDR1 is MNHEY and CDR2 SMNVEV (reference sequence). The CDR3 sequence is 15 residues long. The germline V and J ends were trimmed by 2 bases and 8 bases, with 13 bases remaining between them. In nucleotides, the CDR3 is TGTGCCAGCAGTTTAACGTCCAGGGGAGATTCACCCCTCCACTTT. This translates into CASSLTSRGDSPLHF.

This clone was picked up one time. The chain couples TRBV11-2 to TRBJ1-1, with D tentatively TRBD1 (5 bases). Per the germline V gene, CDR1 is SGHAT and CDR2 is FQNNGV. V lost 4 bases and J lost 0, with 9 bases in between. CDR3 size: 14 residues. The CDR3 region has the DNA TGTGCCAGCAGCTGGCGGGGGATGAACACTGAAGCTTTCTTT. Protein: CASSWRGMNTEAFF. The full variable domain, with the rest looked up from reference TRBV11-2 and TRBJ1-1, is EAGVAQSPRYKIIEKRQSVAFWCNPISGHATLYWYQQILGQGPKLLIQFQNNGVVDDSQLPKDRFSAERLKGVDSTLKIQPAKLEDSAVYLCASSWRGMNTEAFFGQGTRLTVV.

The chain uses TRBV7-7 and TRBJ2-1; 8 positions match TRBD2. Germline CDR1 and CDR2: SSHAT and FNYEAQ (reference sequence). V dropped 5 bases and J dropped 7; count of bases not matched to a gene: 4. The CDR3 has 13 amino acids. The CDR3 sequence is CASSEGTRNEQFF. For the CDR3, the DNA is TGTGCCAGCAGCGAGGGGACTAGGAATGAGCAGTTCTTC.